This record concerns one TCR beta chain sequence. This sample stems from a study of blood T cell repertoires in COVID-19. On the study more broadly: The analysed material was cDNA or gDNA that came from T cells, B-cell-depleted T cells, or PBMCs.

Germline lookup yields CDR1 SGHTA and CDR2 FQGNSA. The CDR3 has 15 residues. V dropped 5 bases and J dropped 9; count of bases not matched to a gene: 10. The method was immunoSEQ multiplex PCR; TCRdb's version includes in-frame clones alone and lacks a portion of them. This sample has approximately 80,000 clones, with over 65% found just once. This TCR was recovered from a man aged 50 to 60 with active or convalescent COVID-19. The chain employs TRBV7-2 and TRBJ2-5, with TRBD2 matching over 12 bases. The sample comprised peripheral blood. Written as DNA, the CDR3 is TGTGCCAGCAGCCCCGGGACTAGCGGGTCCGGGGCCCAGTACTTC. It specifies CASSPGTSGSGAQYF.